This T cell receptor (beta chain) emerged from a study of blood T cell repertoires in COVID-19. Study-wide context: The United States, Italy and Spain provided the acute and convalescent COVID-19 samples.

Sequencing was performed with immunoSEQ multiplex PCR; in TCRdb, only in-frame clones are kept and a portion is missing. The sample lists 300,000 to 400,000 clones, 89% occurring once. Trimming removed 6 bases from V and 2 bases from J, with 13 bases in between. The germline V gene has CDR1 SGHAT and CDR2 FQNNGV. There are 14 residues in the CDR3. This clone appeared a single time. V is TRBV11-2 and J is TRBJ2-5, with D maybe TRBD1 (5 bases). The sample comprised peripheral blood. This TCR was sampled from a woman in her 30s with COVID-19, enrolled during active disease. The CDR3 nucleotides read TGTGCCAGCAGAATGACAGTAATTCAAGAGACCCAGTACTTC. Translation gives CASRMTVIQETQYF.